This TCR beta chain came from a study of blood T cell repertoires in COVID-19. Assay used: immunoSEQ multiplex PCR; TCRdb lists only in-frame clones, some missing. The sample holds roughly 160,000 clones; approximately 80% are singletons and the top ten take about 12%. J gave up 9 bases and V 0 bases, and 11 bases lay outside the gene matches. The germline V gene has CDR1 SGHRS and CDR2 YFSETQ. The CDR3 sequence is 17 residues long. The clonotype originates from a man aged 50 to 59 who had recovered from COVID-19. V usage is TRBV5-1 and J usage is TRBJ1-6, with 8 bases identical to TRBD1. The sample taken for sequencing was PBMCs or T cells enriched from blood (not recorded which). The CDR3 DNA follows: TGCGCCAGCAGCTTGGGAGTCCTAGGACAGGGCGGTTCACCCCTCCACTTT. It translates to CASSLGVLGQGGSPLHF.